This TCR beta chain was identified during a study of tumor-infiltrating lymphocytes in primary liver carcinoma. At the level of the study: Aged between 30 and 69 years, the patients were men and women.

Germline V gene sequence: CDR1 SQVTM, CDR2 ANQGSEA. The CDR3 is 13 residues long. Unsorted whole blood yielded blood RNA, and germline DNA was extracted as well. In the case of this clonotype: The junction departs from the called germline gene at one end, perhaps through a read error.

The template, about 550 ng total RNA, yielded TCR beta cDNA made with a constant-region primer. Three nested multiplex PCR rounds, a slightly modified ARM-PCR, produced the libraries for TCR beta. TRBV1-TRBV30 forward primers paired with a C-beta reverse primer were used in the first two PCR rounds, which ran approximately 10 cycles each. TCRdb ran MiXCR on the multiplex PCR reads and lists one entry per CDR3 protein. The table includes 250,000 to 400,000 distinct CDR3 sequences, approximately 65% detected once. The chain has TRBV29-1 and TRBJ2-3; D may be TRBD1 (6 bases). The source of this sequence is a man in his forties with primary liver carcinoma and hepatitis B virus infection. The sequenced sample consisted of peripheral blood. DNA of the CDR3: TGCAGCGTCGTTCCAGGGGACGTAGATACGCACTATTTT. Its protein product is CSVVPGDVDTHYF.